Listed below are T cell receptor beta chains from one sample, sequenced in a study of neoadjuvant anti-PD-1 for oral cavity cancer. Measured with immunoSEQ multiplex PCR; TCRdb has only the in-frame clones, and not every one. The repertoire holds more than 50,000 clones, roughly 84% seen once, with around 2.6% in the top ten. The material sequenced was PBMCs, taken before nivolumab (anti-PD-1) treatment. Receptors originate from a person between 35 and 79 years old with oral cavity squamous cell carcinoma. The CDR3 runs from the conserved cysteine through the conserved F or W. Each record gives: CDR3 length, V gene, J gene, CDR3 protein.

16	TRBV7-9	TRBJ2-2	CASSVGLGIVTGELFF
13	TRBV6-6	TRBJ2-3	CASSYDGADTQYF
14	TRBV5-1	TRBJ1-1	CASSLEGDGTEAFF
16	TRBV9	TRBJ2-7	CASSTLGTSGSYEQYF
14	TRBV19	TRBJ2-2	CASTRGGNTGELFF
13	TRBV6-6	TRBJ1-5	CASTKQGNQPQHF
12	TRBV5-4	TRBJ2-7	CASSLWSEEQYF
15	TRBV5-5	TRBJ2-3	CASSPLAGVADTQYF
13	TRBV19	TRBJ1-1	CASLRRPGTEAFF
14	TRBV7-9	TRBJ1-4	CASSPARVTEKLFF
12	TRBV21-1	TRBJ1-1	CASSKDNTEAFF
15	TRBV9	TRBJ1-4	CASNVIRGVREKLFF
13	TRBV5-1	TRBJ2-5	CASSKDSQETQYF
14	TRBV5-4	TRBJ1-2	CASSVGDRVRGYTF
14	TRBV7-8	TRBJ1-1	CASSSKTANTEAFF
14	TRBV5-8	TRBJ1-2	CASSSDRGRGGYTF
16	TRBV5-1	TRBJ2-7	CASSLATTLRNNEQYF
14	TRBV19	TRBJ2-1	CASSIEAGDNEQFF
14	TRBV7-2	TRBJ1-3	CASSSDSSGNTIYF
15	TRBV4-1	TRBJ2-2	CASSQGALLPGELFF
17	TRBV5-1	TRBJ2-5	CASSLAPFGAGGETQYF
15	TRBV7-2	TRBJ1-5	CASSLAGQVGQPQHF
16	TRBV1	TRBJ2-1	CTSSLPLAGLHNEQFF
15	TRBV7-3	TRBJ2-1	CASSFRLAGVPEQFF
14	TRBV5-1	TRBJ1-2	CASRTGQEINGYTF
13	TRBV6-5	TRBJ2-3	CASNRADTDTQYF
16	TRBV7-6	TRBJ1-3	CASSLGARGLGNTIYF
15	TRBV4-1	TRBJ2-7	CASSQLRGSAYEQYF
15	TRBV6-6	TRBJ2-1	CASSHLRATSNEQFF
16	TRBV27	TRBJ2-5	CASSLRPLRGRETQYF
14	TRBV9	TRBJ1-2	CASSGGQGNYGYTF
12	TRBV2	TRBJ1-2	CASKEGGIGYTF
15	TRBV18	TRBJ1-1	CASSRRDFVNTEAFF
15	TRBV7-6	TRBJ2-1	CASSLDLKAYNEQFF
11	TRBV5-1	TRBJ1-2	CASSVHGSYTF
14	TRBV27	TRBJ2-5	CASSPRHGQETQYF
15	TRBV28	TRBJ1-2	CASIPGGRLNYGYTF
17	TRBV4-1	TRBJ2-5	CASSPNTGAHGGETQYF
12	TRBV6-5	TRBJ1-5	CASRQGSQPQHF
14	TRBV7-9	TRBJ1-2	CASSLAWTGSGYTF
14	TRBV19	TRBJ2-1	CASSGPSSYNEQFF
12	TRBV5-1	TRBJ2-2	CASRLGAGELFF
15	TRBV9	TRBJ2-3	CASSLSGSQTDTQYF
17	TRBV9	TRBJ1-2	CASSVGRRGFTNYGYTF
14	TRBV19	TRBJ1-2	CASSPRDRGYGYTF
12	TRBV2	TRBJ2-3	CASTPGAGVQYF
14	TRBV11-2	TRBJ1-5	CASSRQGAGKPQHF
12	TRBV18	TRBJ1-3	CASWSSGNTIYF